A selection of T cell receptor beta chains follows, all from one sample in a study of T cells in Graves' hyperthyroidism and ophthalmopathy. TCRdb re-called the multiplex PCR reads through MiXCR, storing one row per CDR3 protein. The sample lists 640,000 or so distinct CDR3 sequences, about 15% seen once, with around 4.5% in the top ten. The sequenced sample was blood. All receptors derive from a woman between 40 and 50 years old with Graves' ophthalmopathy. The conserved cysteine and the conserved F or W are not part of the CDR3 here.

v_call	j_call	cdr3_aa
TRBV6-1	TRBJ2-7	ASSRPGQIYEQY
TRBV30	TRBJ1-1	AWDPGYNTEAF
TRBV15	TRBJ1-1	ATSLTENTEAF
TRBV28	TRBJ2-7	ASSPGGSEREQY
TRBV12-3/TRBV12-4	TRBJ1-2	ASKSRRVYGYT
TRBV10-3	TRBJ2-7	AISELDRGHEQY
TRBV28	TRBJ1-2	ASSLYKEYGYT
TRBV6-1	TRBJ2-5	ASVTSGTQY
TRBV6-2/TRBV6-3	TRBJ2-7	ASSYGTALLIPYEQY
TRBV6-2/TRBV6-3	TRBJ1-2	ASSYLATQISLSYGYT
TRBV2	TRBJ1-2	ASREGGYGYT
TRBV12-3/TRBV12-4	TRBJ2-1	ASSPLGTAGFNEQF
TRBV29-1	TRBJ2-4	SVGLAKNIQY
TRBV6-2/TRBV6-3	TRBJ2-3	ASSFVSHTDTQY
TRBV15	TRBJ2-5	ATSRDAGVQETQY
TRBV11-1	TRBJ2-2	ASSFIRDVWANTGELF
TRBV20-1	TRBJ2-7	SARLAGGEQY
TRBV10-3	TRBJ1-2	AITATGKDGYT
TRBV7-2	TRBJ2-7	ASSSRGVYEQY
TRBV7-2	TRBJ2-7	ASSLAGSGTPYEQY
TRBV15	TRBJ2-7	ATSRYGSGRGSYEQY
TRBV28	TRBJ1-1	ASSYALLTGPTEAF
TRBV6-2/TRBV6-3	TRBJ2-7	ASKSPVRYEQY
TRBV12-3/TRBV12-4	TRBJ2-7	ASRKIGTYGEQY
TRBV19	TRBJ1-3	ASTQIRGYSGNTIY
TRBV11-3	TRBJ2-7	ASRLSSSYEQY
TRBV6-1	TRBJ2-7	ASSVDRGNEQY
TRBV18	TRBJ2-7	ASSPPGTGQTYEQY